Presented here are 4 T cell receptor beta chains from one specimen sequenced in a study of Ad26.COV2.S vaccination and SARS-CoV-2 variants. Treatment of the sample: 15 to 20 received Ad26.COV2.S at low or high dose, single or two shots; about 5 received placebo; per-sample allocation not given. Sampling was performed 63 days after the first vaccine or placebo injection. The repertoire was sequenced with immunoSEQ multiplex PCR; TCRdb's copy has only in-frame clones and lacks some. This table has roughly 350,000 clones, 80% to 90% appearing once. Material: peripheral blood, obtained in a trial of Ad26.COV2.S vaccine versus placebo. These receptors all stem from a person between 18 and 65 years old who received the Ad26.COV2.S COVID-19 vaccine or a placebo.

The chain carries TRBV7-2 and TRBJ2-5; 10 nucleotides agree with TRBD1. J was trimmed by 0 bases and V by 1 base; bases with no gene match: 2. This CDR3 contains 16 residues. Germline V gene lookup returns CDR1 SGHTA and CDR2 FQGNSA. The DNA for the CDR3 is TGTGCCAGCAGCTTAGTGGGACAGGGGTACCAAGAGACCCAGTACTTC. Translated: CASSLVGQGYQETQYF.

This clone was seen a single time. The rearrangement joins TRBV7-6 to TRBJ1-5, with 8 bases identical to TRBD1. Germline-derived CDR1 and CDR2 are SGHVS and FNYEAQ. Trimming took 1 base from V and 7 from J; bases not matched to a gene: 9. The CDR3 covers 16 residues. The CDR3 DNA is TGTGCCAGCAGCTTAGATAGATGGGCAGGGGGCCAGCCCCAGCATTTT. It encodes CASSLDRWAGGQPQHF.

The genes are TRBV15 and TRBJ2-3, with TRBD1 matching over 9 bases. V lost 8 bases, J lost 2 bases, and 14 bases stayed unmatched. The CDR3 extends over 17 amino acids. Germline CDR1 reads LNHNV; CDR2 reads YYDKDF (reference sequence). CDR3 coding DNA: TGTGCCACCGCCTCGGAATGGACAGGGGACCTCACAGATACGCAGTATTTT. This encodes CATASEWTGDLTDTQYF.

The chain uses TRBV7-9 and TRBJ2-7, with D perhaps given as TRBD1 or TRBD2 (5 bases each). Germline V lookup: CDR1 SEHNR, CDR2 FQNEAQ (reference sequence). V was cut by 8 bases and J by 0 bases, with 17 bases left in between. This CDR3 contains 15 residues. The CDR3 region has the DNA TGTGCCAGCGGGGGAACGATTGGGAGCTCCTACGAGCAGTACTTC. As protein: CASGGTIGSSYEQYF.